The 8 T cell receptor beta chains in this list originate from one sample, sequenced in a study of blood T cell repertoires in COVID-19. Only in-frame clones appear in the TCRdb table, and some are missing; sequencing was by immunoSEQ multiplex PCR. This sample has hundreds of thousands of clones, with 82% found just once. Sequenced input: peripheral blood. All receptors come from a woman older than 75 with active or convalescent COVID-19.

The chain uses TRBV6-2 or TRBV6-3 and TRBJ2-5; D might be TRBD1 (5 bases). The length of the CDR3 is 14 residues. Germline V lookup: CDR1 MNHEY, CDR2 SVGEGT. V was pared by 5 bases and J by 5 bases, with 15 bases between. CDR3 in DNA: TGTGCCAGCAGTGCCAGGGTGGGCCAGGAGACCCAGTACTTC. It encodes CASSARVGQETQYF.

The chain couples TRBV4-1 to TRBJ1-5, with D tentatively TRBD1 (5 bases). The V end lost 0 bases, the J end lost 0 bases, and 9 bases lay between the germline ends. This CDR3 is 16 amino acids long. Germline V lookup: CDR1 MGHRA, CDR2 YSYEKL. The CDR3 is CASSQETVFSNQPQHF. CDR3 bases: TGCGCCAGCAGCCAAGAGACAGTGTTTAGCAATCAGCCCCAGCATTTT.

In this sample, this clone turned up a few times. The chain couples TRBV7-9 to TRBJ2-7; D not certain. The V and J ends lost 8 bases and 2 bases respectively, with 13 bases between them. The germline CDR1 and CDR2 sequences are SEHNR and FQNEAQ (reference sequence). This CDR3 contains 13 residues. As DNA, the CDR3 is TGTGCCAGCCTCCCAATACCGGCCTACGAGCAGTACTTC. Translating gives CASLPIPAYEQYF.

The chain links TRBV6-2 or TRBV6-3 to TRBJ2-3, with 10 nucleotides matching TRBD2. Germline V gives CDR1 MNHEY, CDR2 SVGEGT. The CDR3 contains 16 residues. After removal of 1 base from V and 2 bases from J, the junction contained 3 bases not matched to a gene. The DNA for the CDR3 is TGTGCCAGCAGTTACTTGGGACTAGCGAACACAGATACGCAGTATTTT. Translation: CASSYLGLANTDTQYF.

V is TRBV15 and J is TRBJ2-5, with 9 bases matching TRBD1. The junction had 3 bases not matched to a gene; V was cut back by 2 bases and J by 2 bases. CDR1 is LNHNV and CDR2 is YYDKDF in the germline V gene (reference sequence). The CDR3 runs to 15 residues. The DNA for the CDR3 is TGTGCCACCAGCAGACGCGGGACAGGGCAAGAGACCCAGTACTTC. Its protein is CATSRRGTGQETQYF. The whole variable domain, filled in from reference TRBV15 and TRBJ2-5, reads DAMVIQNPRYQVTQFGKPVTLSCSQTLNHNVMYWYQQKSSQAPKLLFHYYDKDFNNEADTPDNFQSRRPNTSFCFLDIRSPGLGDTAMYLCATSRRGTGQETQYFGPGTRLLVL.

In DNA form, the CDR3 reads TGTGCCAGCAGAGGGGACAGGGGGCAACCAGATACGCAGTATTTT. It encodes CASRGDRGQPDTQYF. The rearrangement uses TRBV28 and TRBJ2-3; 12 bases align to TRBD1. V gave up 6 bases and J gave up 4 bases; unmatched junction bases: 5. The CDR3 is 15 residues long. Germline values: CDR1 MDHEN, CDR2 SYDVKM.

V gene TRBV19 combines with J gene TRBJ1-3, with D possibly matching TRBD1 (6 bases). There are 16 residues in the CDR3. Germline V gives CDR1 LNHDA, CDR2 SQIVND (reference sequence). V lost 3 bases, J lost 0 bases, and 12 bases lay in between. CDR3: CASSMSGVGSGNTIYF. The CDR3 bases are TGTGCCAGTAGTATGTCAGGGGTCGGCTCTGGAAACACCATATATTTT.

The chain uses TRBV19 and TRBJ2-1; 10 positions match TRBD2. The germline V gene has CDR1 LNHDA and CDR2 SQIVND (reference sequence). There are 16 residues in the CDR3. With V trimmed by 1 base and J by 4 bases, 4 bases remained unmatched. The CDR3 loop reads CASSIARTSGYNEQFF. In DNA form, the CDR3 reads TGTGCCAGTAGTATAGCGCGGACTAGCGGTTACAATGAGCAGTTCTTC.